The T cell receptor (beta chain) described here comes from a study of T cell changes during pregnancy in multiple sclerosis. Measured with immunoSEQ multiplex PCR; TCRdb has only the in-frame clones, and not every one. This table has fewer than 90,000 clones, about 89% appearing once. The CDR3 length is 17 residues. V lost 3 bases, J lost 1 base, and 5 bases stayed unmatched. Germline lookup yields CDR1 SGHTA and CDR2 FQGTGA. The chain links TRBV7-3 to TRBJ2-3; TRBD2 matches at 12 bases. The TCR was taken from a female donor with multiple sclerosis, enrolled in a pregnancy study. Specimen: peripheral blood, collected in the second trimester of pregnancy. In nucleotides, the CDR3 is TGTGCCAGCAGCTTCAGGGGGACTAGCGGGCGCACAGATACGCAGTATTTT. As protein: CASSFRGTSGRTDTQYF.